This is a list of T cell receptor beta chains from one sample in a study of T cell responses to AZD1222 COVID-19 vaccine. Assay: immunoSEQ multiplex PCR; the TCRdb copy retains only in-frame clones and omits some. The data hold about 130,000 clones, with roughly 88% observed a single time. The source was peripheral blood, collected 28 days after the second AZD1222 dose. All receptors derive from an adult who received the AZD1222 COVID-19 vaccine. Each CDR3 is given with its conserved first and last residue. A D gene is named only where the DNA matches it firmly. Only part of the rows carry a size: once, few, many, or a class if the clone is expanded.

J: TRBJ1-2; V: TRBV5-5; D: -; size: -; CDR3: CASSSTGIYGYTF; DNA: TGTGCCAGCAGTTCCACAGGGATTTATGGCTACACCTTC
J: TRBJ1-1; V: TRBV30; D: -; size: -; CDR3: CAWSVERSNTEAFF; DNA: TGTGCCTGGAGTGTAGAGAGGAGCAACACTGAAGCTTTCTTT
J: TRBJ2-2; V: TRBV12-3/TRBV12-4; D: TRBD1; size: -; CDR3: CASRDRGRELFF; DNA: TGTGCCAGCAGGGACAGGGGTCGGGAGCTGTTTTTT
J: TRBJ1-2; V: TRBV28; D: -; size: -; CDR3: CASSRGGPYYGYTF; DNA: TGTGCCAGCAGCCGGGGGGGTCCTTACTATGGCTACACCTTC
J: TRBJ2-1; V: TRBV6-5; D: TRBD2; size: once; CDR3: CASSYSGREGIDEQFF; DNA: TGTGCCAGCAGTTACTCCGGGCGGGAGGGCATCGATGAGCAGTTCTTC
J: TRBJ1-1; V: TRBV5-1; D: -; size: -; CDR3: CASSSEDGGKGAFF; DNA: TGCGCCAGCAGCTCTGAGGACGGGGGAAAAGGAGCTTTCTTT
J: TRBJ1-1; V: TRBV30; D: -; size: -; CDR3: CAWNSDGGGTEAFF; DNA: TGTGCCTGGAACTCAGATGGGGGAGGAACTGAAGCTTTCTTT
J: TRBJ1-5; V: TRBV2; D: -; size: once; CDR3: CASSSYPGPGSNQPQHF; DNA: TGTGCCAGCAGCTCCTACCCCGGGCCGGGATCCAATCAGCCCCAGCATTTT
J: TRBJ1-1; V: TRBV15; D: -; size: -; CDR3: CATSRDIVTSAFF; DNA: TGTGCCACCAGCAGAGATATAGTCACATCAGCTTTCTTT
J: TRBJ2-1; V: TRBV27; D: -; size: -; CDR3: CASSLPNNEQFF; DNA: TGTGCCAGCAGTTTACCTAACAATGAGCAGTTCTTC
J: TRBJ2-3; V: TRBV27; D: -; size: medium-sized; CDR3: CASSNTDTQYF; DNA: TGTGCCAGCAGTAATACAGATACGCAGTATTTT
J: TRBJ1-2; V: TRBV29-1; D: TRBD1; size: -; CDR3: CSATGISGYTF; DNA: TGCAGCGCGACAGGGATTTCTGGCTACACCTTC
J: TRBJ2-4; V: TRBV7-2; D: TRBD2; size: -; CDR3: CASSLRSGGEGFQYF; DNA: TGTGCCAGCAGCCTCAGGAGCGGGGGAGAGGGCTTTCAGTACTTC
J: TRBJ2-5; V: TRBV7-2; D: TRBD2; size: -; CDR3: CASSLGGGGKTQYF; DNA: TGTGCCAGCAGCCTCGGGGGGGGCGGGAAGACCCAGTACTTC
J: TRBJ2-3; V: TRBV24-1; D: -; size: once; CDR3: CATATSGTDTQYF; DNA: TGTGCCACAGCGACTTCTGGCACAGATACGCAGTATTTT
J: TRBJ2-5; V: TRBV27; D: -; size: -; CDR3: CATGEGLAETQYF; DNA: TGTGCCACGGGTGAGGGGTTAGCAGAGACCCAGTACTTC
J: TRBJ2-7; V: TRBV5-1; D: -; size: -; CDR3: CASSPRGPTYEQYF; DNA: TGCGCCAGCAGCCCCCGGGGGCCCACCTACGAGCAGTACTTC
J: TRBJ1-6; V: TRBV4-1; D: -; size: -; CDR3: CASSRGRDNSPLHF; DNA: TGCGCCAGCAGCCGGGGGCGAGATAATTCACCCCTCCACTTT
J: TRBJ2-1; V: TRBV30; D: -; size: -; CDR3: CAWSVLFYNEQFF; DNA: TGTGCCTGGAGTGTACTCTTTTACAATGAGCAGTTCTTC
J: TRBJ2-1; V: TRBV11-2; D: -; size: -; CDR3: CASSLAADWVALDEQFF; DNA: TGTGCCAGCAGCTTAGCTGCCGACTGGGTCGCCCTGGATGAGCAGTTCTTC
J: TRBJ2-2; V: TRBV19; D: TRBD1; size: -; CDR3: CASSHLPGQGNGELFF; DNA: TGTGCCAGTAGTCATCTGCCGGGACAGGGCAACGGGGAGCTGTTTTTT
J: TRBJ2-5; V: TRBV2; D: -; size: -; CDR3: CATRTGGFETQYF; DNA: TGTGCCACCCGGACTGGTGGATTTGAGACCCAGTACTTC
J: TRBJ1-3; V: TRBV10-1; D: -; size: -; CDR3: CASSENVGNSGNTIYF; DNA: TGCGCCAGCAGTGAGAATGTAGGAAACTCTGGAAACACCATATATTTT
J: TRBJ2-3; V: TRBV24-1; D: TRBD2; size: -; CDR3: CATSDALAGDTQYF; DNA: TGTGCCACCAGTGATGCACTAGCGGGGGATACGCAGTATTTT
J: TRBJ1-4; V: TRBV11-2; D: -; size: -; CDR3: CASSLGFEEKLFF; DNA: TGTGCCAGCAGCTTGGGGTTCGAGGAAAAACTGTTTTTT
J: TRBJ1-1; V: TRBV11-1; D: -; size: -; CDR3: CASSSPGHLNTEAFF; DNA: TGTGCCAGCAGTTCTCCGGGACATTTGAACACTGAAGCTTTCTTT
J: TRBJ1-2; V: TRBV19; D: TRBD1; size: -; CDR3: CASSIIQGANHGYTF; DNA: TGTGCCAGTAGTATTATACAGGGGGCAAACCATGGCTACACCTTC
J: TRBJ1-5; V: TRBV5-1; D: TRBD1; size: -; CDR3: CASSPGQNQPQHF; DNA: TGCGCCAGCAGCCCGGGACAGAATCAGCCCCAGCATTTT
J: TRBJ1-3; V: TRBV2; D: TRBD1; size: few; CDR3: CASRRQGGSGNTIYF; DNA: TGTGCCAGCAGGCGACAGGGAGGCTCTGGAAACACCATATATTTT
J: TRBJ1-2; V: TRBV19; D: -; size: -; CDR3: CASTATGYGYTF; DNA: TGTGCCAGTACCGCCACCGGATATGGCTACACCTTC
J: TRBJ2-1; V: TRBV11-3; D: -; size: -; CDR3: CASSHPRGGYNEQFF; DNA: TGTGCCAGCAGCCACCCCAGGGGGGGGTACAATGAGCAGTTCTTC
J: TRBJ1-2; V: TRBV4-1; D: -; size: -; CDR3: CASSQAGVGYTF; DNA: TGCGCCAGCAGCCAAGCCGGGGTGGGCTACACCTTC
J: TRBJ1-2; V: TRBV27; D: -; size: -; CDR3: CASSLGPPQGGYTF; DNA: TGTGCCAGCAGTTTAGGGCCCCCTCAAGGTGGCTACACCTTC
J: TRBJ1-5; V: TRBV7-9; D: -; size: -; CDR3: CASSLGRRTDRPFNQPQHF; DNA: TGTGCCAGCAGCTTAGGTCGAAGGACAGATCGACCATTCAATCAGCCCCAGCATTTT
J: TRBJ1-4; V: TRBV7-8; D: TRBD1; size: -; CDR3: CASSKGQSNEKLFF; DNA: TGTGCCAGCAGCAAGGGACAGTCAAATGAAAAACTGTTTTTT
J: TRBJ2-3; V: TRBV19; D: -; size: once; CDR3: CASSDQDPTDTQYF; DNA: TGTGCCAGTAGTGACCAAGACCCCACAGATACGCAGTATTTT
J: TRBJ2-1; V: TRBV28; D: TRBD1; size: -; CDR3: CASSRRQGSTQLSYEQFF; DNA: TGTGCCAGCAGCAGGAGACAGGGTTCAACCCAATTGAGCTACGAGCAGTTCTTC
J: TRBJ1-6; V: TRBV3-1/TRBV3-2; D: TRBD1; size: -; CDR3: CASSLGTGSRNSPLHF; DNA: TGTGCCAGCAGCCTAGGGACAGGGAGTCGGAATTCACCCCTCCACTTT
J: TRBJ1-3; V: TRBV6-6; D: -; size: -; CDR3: CASSRGGGTSRGNTIYF; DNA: TGTGCCAGCAGTCGAGGCGGCGGGACAAGTCGTGGAAACACCATATATTTT
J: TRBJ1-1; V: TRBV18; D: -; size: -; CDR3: CASSRGTGNTEAFF; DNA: TGTGCCAGCTCACGGGGAACGGGGAACACTGAAGCTTTCTTT
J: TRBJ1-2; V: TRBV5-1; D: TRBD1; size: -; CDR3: CASSSTGGDYGYTF; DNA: TGCGCCAGCAGCAGCACAGGGGGCGACTATGGCTACACCTTC
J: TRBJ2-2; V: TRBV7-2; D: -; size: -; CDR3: CASSLNSGGLWGTGELFF; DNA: TGTGCCAGCAGCTTAAATTCGGGCGGCCTGTGGGGCACCGGGGAGCTGTTTTTT